This T cell receptor beta chain originates from a study of response to subunit inactivated influenza vaccine. TCRdb re-derived calls from the RT-PCR reads in MiXCR, one entry per CDR3 protein. The sample lists about 500,000 distinct CDR3 sequences, 16% occurring once. There are many counts of this clonotype. This CDR3 spans 13 amino acids. The germline V and J ends were trimmed by 3 bases and 3 bases, with 9 bases remaining between them. The germline gives CDR1 SGHTA, CDR2 FQGNSA. The TCR comes from a man aged 45-69 years who received an inactivated influenza vaccine. This specimen was CD4+ T cells sorted from PBMCs, taken around 25 months after vaccination. The chain links TRBV7-2 to TRBJ2-7, with a tentative D call TRBD2 (6 bases). CDR3 residues: CASSFAGSYEQYF. The CDR3 nucleotides read TGTGCCAGCAGCTTTGCGGGAAGCTACGAGCAGTACTTC.